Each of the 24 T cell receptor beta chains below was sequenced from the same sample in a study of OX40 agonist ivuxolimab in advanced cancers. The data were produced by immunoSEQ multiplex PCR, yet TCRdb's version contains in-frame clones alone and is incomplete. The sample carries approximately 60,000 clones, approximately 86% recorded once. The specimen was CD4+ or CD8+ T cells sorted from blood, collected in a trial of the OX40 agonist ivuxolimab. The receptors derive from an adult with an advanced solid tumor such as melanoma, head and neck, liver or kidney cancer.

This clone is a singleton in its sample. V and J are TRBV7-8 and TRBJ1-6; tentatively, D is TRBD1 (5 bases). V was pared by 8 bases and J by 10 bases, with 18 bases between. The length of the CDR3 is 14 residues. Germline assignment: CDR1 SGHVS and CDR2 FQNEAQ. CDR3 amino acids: CASGSQGLGSPLHF. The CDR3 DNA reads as TGTGCCAGCGGCTCCCAGGGACTGGGATCACCCCTCCACTTT.

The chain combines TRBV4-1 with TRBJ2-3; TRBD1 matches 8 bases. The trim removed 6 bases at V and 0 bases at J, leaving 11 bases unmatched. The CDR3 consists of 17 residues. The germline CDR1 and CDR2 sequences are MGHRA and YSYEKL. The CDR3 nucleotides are TGCGCCAGCAGGACGACAGGGGTTGGGCCGAGCACAGATACGCAGTATTTT. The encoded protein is CASRTTGVGPSTDTQYF.

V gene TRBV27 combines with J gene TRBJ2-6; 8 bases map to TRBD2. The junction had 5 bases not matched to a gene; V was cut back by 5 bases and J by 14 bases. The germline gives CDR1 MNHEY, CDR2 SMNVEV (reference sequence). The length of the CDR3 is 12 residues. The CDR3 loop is CASSPGGALLTF. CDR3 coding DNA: TGTGCCAGCAGTCCCGGGGGGGCTCTCCTGACTTTC.

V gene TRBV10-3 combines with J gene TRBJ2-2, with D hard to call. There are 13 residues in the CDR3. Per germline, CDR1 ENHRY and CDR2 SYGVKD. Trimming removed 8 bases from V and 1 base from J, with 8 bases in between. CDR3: CAISDKNTGELFF. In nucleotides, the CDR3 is TGTGCCATCTCCGACAAGAACACCGGGGAGCTGTTTTTT.

The CDR3 DNA is TGTGCCAGCGTCAGCCAGCGCTCGGTTGTGGATCAGCCCCAGCATTTT. Encoded protein: CASVSQRSVVDQPQHF. The rearrangement links TRBV25-1 to TRBJ1-5; unclear D gene. With 8 bases removed from V and 5 bases from J, the gap between germline ends came to 22 bases. Germline loops: CDR1 MGHDK, CDR2 SYGVNS. The CDR3 extends over 16 amino acids.

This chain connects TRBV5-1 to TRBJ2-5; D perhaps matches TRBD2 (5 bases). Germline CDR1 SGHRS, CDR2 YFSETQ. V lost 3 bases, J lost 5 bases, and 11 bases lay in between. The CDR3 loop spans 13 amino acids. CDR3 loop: CASSSWLAETQYF. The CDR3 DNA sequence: TGCGCCAGCAGCTCTTGGCTAGCTGAGACCCAGTACTTC.

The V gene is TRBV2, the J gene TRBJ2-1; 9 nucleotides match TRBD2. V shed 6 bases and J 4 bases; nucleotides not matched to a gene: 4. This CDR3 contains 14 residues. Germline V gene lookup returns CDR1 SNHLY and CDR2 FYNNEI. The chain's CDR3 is CASRVREGYNEQFF. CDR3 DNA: TGTGCCAGCAGGGTGCGGGAGGGTTACAATGAGCAGTTCTTC. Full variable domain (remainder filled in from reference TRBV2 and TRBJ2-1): EPEVTQTPSHQVTQMGQEVILRCVPISNHLYFYWYRQILGQKVEFLVSFYNNEISEKSEIFDDQFSVERPDGSNFTLKIRSTKLEDSAMYFCASRVREGYNEQFFGPGTRLTVL.

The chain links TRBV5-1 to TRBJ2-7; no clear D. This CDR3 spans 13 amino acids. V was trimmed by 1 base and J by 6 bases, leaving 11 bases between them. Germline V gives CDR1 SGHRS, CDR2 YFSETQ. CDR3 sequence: CASSLSGPPEQYF. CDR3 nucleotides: TGCGCCAGCAGCTTGTCTGGGCCCCCCGAGCAGTACTTC.

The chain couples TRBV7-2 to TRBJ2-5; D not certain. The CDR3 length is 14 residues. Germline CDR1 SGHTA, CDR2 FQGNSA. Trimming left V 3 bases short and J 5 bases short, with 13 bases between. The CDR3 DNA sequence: TGTGCCAGCAGCTTCCGCCGTCTTTCGGAGACCCAGTACTTC. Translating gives CASSFRRLSETQYF.

In nucleotides, the CDR3 is TGTGCCTGGAGAACCGCCGGAGGTTATGGCTACACCTTC. Protein sequence: CAWRTAGGYGYTF. The rearrangement uses TRBV30 and TRBJ1-2; D call uncertain. This CDR3 is 13 amino acids long. V was trimmed by 3 bases and J by 5 bases, leaving 13 bases between them. Germline V gene data show CDR1 as GTSNPN and CDR2 as SVGIG (reference sequence).

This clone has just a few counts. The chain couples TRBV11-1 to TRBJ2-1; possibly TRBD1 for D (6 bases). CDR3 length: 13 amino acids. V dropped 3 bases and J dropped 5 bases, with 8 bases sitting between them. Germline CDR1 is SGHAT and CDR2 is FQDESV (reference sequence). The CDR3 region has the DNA TGTGCCAGCAGCTTCGACAGGAACAATGAGCAGTTCTTC. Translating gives CASSFDRNNEQFF.

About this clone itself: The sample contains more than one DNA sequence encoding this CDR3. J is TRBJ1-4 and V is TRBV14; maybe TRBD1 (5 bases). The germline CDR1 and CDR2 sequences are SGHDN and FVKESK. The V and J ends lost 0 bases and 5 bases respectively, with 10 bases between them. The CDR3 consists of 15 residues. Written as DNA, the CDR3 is TGTGCCAGCAGCCAAGACAGGGCGGGAAATGAAAAACTGTTTTTT. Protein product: CASSQDRAGNEKLFF.

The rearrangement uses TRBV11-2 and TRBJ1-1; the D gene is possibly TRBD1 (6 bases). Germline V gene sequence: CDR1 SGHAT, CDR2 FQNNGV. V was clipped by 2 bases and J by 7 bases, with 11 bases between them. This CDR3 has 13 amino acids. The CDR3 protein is CASSLTGSGEAFF. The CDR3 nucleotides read TGTGCCAGCAGCTTAACAGGGAGCGGTGAAGCTTTCTTT.

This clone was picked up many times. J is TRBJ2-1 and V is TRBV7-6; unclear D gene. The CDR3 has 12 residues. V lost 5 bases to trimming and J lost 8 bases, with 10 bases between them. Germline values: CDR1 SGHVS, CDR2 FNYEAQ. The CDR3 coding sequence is TGTGCCAGCAGCCCCGATAGCCATGAGCAGTTCTTC. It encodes CASSPDSHEQFF.

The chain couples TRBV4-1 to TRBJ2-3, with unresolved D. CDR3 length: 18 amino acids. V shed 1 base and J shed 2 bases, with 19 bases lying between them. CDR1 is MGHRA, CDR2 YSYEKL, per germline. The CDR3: CASSQVPFSEIPTDTQYF. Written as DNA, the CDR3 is TGCGCCAGCAGCCAAGTTCCTTTTTCGGAGATACCCACAGATACGCAGTATTTT.

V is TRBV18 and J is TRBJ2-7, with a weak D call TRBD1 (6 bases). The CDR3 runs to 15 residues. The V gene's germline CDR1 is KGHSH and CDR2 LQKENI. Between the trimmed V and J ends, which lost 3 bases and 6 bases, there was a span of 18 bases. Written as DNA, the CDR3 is TGTGCCAGCTCACCCCTGGGCAGGGGCACAAGCGAGCAGTACTTC. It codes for CASSPLGRGTSEQYF.

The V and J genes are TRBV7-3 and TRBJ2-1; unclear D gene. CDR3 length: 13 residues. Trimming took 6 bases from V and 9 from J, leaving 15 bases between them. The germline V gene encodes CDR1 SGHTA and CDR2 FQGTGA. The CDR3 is CASSPANSVEQFF. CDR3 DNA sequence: TGTGCCAGCAGTCCCGCCAACTCCGTTGAGCAGTTCTTC.

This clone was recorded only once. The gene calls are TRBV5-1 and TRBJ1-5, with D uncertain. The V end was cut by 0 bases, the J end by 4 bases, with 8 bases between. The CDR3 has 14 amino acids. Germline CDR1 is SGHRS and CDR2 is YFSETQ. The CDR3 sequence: CASSLVGENQPQHF. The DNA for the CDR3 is TGCGCCAGCAGCTTGGTTGGGGAGAATCAGCCCCAGCATTTT.

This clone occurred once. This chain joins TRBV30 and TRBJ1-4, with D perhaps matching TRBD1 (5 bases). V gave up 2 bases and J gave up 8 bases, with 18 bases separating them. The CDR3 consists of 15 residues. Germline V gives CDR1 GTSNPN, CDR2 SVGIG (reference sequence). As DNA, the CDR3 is TGTGCCTGGAGTCCACGGGGCCAGGCTATGGAAAAACTGTTTTTT. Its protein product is CAWSPRGQAMEKLFF.

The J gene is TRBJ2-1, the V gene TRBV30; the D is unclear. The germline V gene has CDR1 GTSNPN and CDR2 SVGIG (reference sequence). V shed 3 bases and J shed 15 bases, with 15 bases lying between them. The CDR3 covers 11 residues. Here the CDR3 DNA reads TGTGCCTGGAGCCCCCTGAACGAGGTGTTCTTC. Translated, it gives CAWSPLNEVFF.

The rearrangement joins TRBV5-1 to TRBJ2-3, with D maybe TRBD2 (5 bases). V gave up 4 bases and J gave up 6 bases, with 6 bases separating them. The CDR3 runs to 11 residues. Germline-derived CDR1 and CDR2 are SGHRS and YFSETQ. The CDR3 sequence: CASSPGDTQYF. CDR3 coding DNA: TGCGCCAGCAGCCCGGGGGATACGCAGTATTTT.

The CDR3 DNA reads TGTGCTACCTCGCTGAGGGGGCTGACAGATACGCAGTATTTT. Residues: CATSLRGLTDTQYF. The rearrangement uses TRBV12-5 and TRBJ2-3, with TRBD1 identical over 7 bases. CDR1 and CDR2 from the germline V gene are LGHNT and FRNRAP. After removal of 10 bases from V and 3 bases from J, the junction contained 10 bases not matched to a gene. The CDR3 consists of 14 residues.

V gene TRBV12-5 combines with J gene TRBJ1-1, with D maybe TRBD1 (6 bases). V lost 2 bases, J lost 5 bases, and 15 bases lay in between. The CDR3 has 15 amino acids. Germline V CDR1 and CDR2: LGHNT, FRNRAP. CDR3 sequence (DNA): TGTGCTAGTGGTTTGAGCAGGGGCGAGACTACTGAAGCTTTCTTT. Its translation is CASGLSRGETTEAFF.

For the CDR3, the DNA is TGTGCCAGCAGTTACACCCACAGGAGTGAAAAACTGTTTTTT. It yields the protein CASSYTHRSEKLFF. The rearrangement links TRBV6-6 to TRBJ1-4, with a tentative D call TRBD1 (5 bases). The CDR3 totals 14 residues. CDR1 MNHNY and CDR2 SVGAGI come from the germline V gene (reference sequence). Trimming pared 2 bases from V and 7 bases from J, leaving 11 bases between.